These T cell receptor beta chains were read from a single sample in a study of CD8 T cells in Susac syndrome. TCRdb re-analysed the immunoSEQ multiplex PCR reads in MiXCR, keeping a single row per CDR3 protein. The profile shows some 130,000 distinct CDR3 sequences, about 95% of them singletons. The sample taken for sequencing was CD8+ T cells from PBMCs. The receptors come from a human donor with Susac syndrome. Both conserved end residues are part of each CDR3. Each record gives: clone size, V gene, J gene, D gene, CDR3 DNA, CDR3 protein. A D gene is named only where the DNA matches it firmly. Expanded clones get a size class; other rows say once, few or many, or leave the size out.

.	TRBV14	TRBJ2-7	TRBD2	TGTGCCAGCAGCCAAGCGGGAGGGCCGAACGAGCAGTACTTC	CASSQAGGPNEQYF
.	TRBV7-8	TRBJ1-2	.	TGTGCCAGCAGCTCGGACAGCAACTATGGCTACACCTTC	CASSSDSNYGYTF
.	TRBV29-1	TRBJ2-5	.	TGCAGCGTTGAAGATTTGGCAGGGAGAGGGGTGTCCCAAGAGACCCAGTACTTC	CSVEDLAGRGVSQETQYF
.	TRBV24-1	TRBJ2-1	.	TGTGCCACCAGTTCGACTAGTCGTGAGCAGTTCTTC	CATSSTSREQFF
once	TRBV29-1	TRBJ1-1	.	TGCAGCGTTTCTGCAGGGATGAACACTGAAGCTTTCTTT	CSVSAGMNTEAFF
.	TRBV18	TRBJ2-2	.	TGTGCCAGCTCACCCGGGACCGGGGAGCTGTTTTTT	CASSPGTGELFF
.	TRBV20-1	TRBJ2-7	TRBD2	TGCAGTGCTAGGCCCCCTCTAGCGGTCAGCTCCTACGAGCAGTACTTC	CSARPPLAVSSYEQYF
once	TRBV6-1	TRBJ2-6	TRBD2	TGTGCCAGCAGCATGTGGGAGGGCCCCGGGGCCAACGTCCTGACTTTC	CASSMWEGPGANVLTF
.	TRBV28	TRBJ2-5	.	TGTGCCAGCAGTCCCCTTCTGGAGGAGACCCAGTACTTC	CASSPLLEETQYF
.	TRBV7-9	TRBJ2-7	.	TGTGCCAGCAGCTTAGAGGACCAACGGGGTGAGCAGTACTTC	CASSLEDQRGEQYF
.	TRBV11-2	TRBJ2-2	TRBD2	TGTGCCAGCAGCCCTAGGGGGGGACTAGCGGGAGGACCACCTCAGAACACCGGGGAGCTGTTTTTT	CASSPRGGLAGGPPQNTGELFF
.	TRBV7-9	TRBJ1-5	.	TGTGCCAGCAGCTTAGGTTTAGGGCTTCAGGACGTCGGCAATCAGCCCCAGCATTTT	CASSLGLGLQDVGNQPQHF
.	TRBV7-9	TRBJ1-1	.	TGTGCCAGCAGCTTCGGAACCGTGGAGGGAGCTTTCTTT	CASSFGTVEGAFF
.	TRBV6-1	TRBJ2-1	TRBD2	TGTGCCAGCTCGGGGACTAGCGTATACAATGAGCAGTTCTTC	CASSGTSVYNEQFF
.	TRBV12-3/TRBV12-4	TRBJ2-1	TRBD1	TGTGCCAGCAGTCAGGGGACAGGGTATGAGCAGTTCTTC	CASSQGTGYEQFF
.	TRBV13	TRBJ1-1	.	TGTGCCAGCAGCTTAGGGGGGGCAGGGGAAGCTTTCTTT	CASSLGGAGEAFF
.	TRBV14	TRBJ2-1	TRBD1	TGTGCCAGCAGCCTAGACAGGGGGTCTTTAGATGAGCAGTTCTTC	CASSLDRGSLDEQFF
.	TRBV5-1	TRBJ2-7	.	TGCGCCAGCAGCTTGAGAGCGACGGGGCCATCCTACGAGCAGTACTTC	CASSLRATGPSYEQYF
.	TRBV7-3	TRBJ2-1	.	TGTGCCAGCAGCTCCGGAGAGGACAATGAGCAGTTCTTC	CASSSGEDNEQFF
.	TRBV28	TRBJ1-1	.	TGTGCCAGCAGTAGATTGGGGGAGAACACTGAAGCTTTCTTT	CASSRLGENTEAFF
.	TRBV27	TRBJ1-2	TRBD1	TGTGCCAGCACCCCCCTAGGACAGGGCTATGGCTACACCTTC	CASTPLGQGYGYTF
.	TRBV6-6	TRBJ1-1	.	TGTGCCAGCACCCCACTCTCGAACACTGAAGCTTTCTTT	CASTPLSNTEAFF
.	TRBV9	TRBJ1-5	TRBD1	TGTGCCAGCAGCGTAGGAACAGGGGGCTATCAGCCCCAGCATTTT	CASSVGTGGYQPQHF
.	TRBV29-1	TRBJ2-1	.	TGCAGCGTTGAGGGCGAGTTGAGCTCCTACAATGAGCAGTTCTTC	CSVEGELSSYNEQFF
.	TRBV27	TRBJ2-7	TRBD1	TGTGCCAGCAGTTTATGGCCGGGACAGACAAATTTGCACGAGCAGTACTTC	CASSLWPGQTNLHEQYF
.	TRBV19	TRBJ2-1	.	TGTGCCAGTAGTATCTCTAGCTATGAGCAGTTCTTC	CASSISSYEQFF
once	TRBV5-1	TRBJ2-7	TRBD1	TGCGCCAGCAGCTCGCCGGGACAGGGGATTCGCGAGCAGTACTTC	CASSSPGQGIREQYF
once	TRBV24-1	TRBJ2-5	.	TGTGCCACCAGTGATCCAACAGATATCCAAGAGACCCAGTACTTC	CATSDPTDIQETQYF
.	TRBV24-1	TRBJ2-1	.	TGTGCCACCAAGGAGACAGGTTTGGGGAATGAGCAGTTCTTC	CATKETGLGNEQFF
.	TRBV24-1	TRBJ2-7	.	TGTGCCACCAGTGAGTCACCCCGAGCGGAACAGCCCTTCTCCTACGAGCAGTACTTC	CATSESPRAEQPFSYEQYF
.	TRBV6-1	TRBJ1-3	.	TGTGCCAGCAGTGAAATGGCCGGCTCTGGAAACACCATATATTTT	CASSEMAGSGNTIYF
.	TRBV30	TRBJ1-2	TRBD1	TGTGCCTGGACCTGGGACAGGGGGTCGAGGGCGGATGGCTACACCTTC	CAWTWDRGSRADGYTF
.	TRBV30	TRBJ1-1	.	TGTGCTAGCAGGGGTGACACTGAAGCTTTCTTT	CASRGDTEAFF
.	TRBV19	TRBJ2-1	TRBD2	TGTGCCACGAGTGTAGCGGGCCAATACAATGAGCAGTTCTTC	CATSVAGQYNEQFF
.	TRBV20-1	TRBJ2-7	.	TGCAGTGCTAGAGGGCAGGGAGTAAACGAGCAGTACTTC	CSARGQGVNEQYF
.	TRBV13	TRBJ2-5	.	TGTGCCAGCAGCCGTTCCCGGGGAGGCGCGGAGACCCAGTACTTC	CASSRSRGGAETQYF
.	TRBV6-2/TRBV6-3	TRBJ2-7	TRBD2	TGTGCCAGCAAATTCCTAGCGGAGGGGATCTACGAGCAGTACTTC	CASKFLAEGIYEQYF
.	TRBV29-1	TRBJ2-1	.	TGCAGCGTGGTCCCTACGGACTCTGTAGGGCCGAATGAGCAGTTCTTC	CSVVPTDSVGPNEQFF
once	TRBV10-3	TRBJ1-2	.	TGTGCCATCAGTGAGGCGGTTGGACCAGGACAGACCCTCTATGGCTACACCTTC	CAISEAVGPGQTLYGYTF
.	TRBV4-1	TRBJ2-7	TRBD1	TGCGCCAGCAGCCAAGATCTCTGGGCAGGGGGTTACGAGCAGTACTTC	CASSQDLWAGGYEQYF
.	TRBV20-1	TRBJ2-7	.	TGCAGTGCTAGAGATCCTCGGCCAGCAGATCCCTACGAGCAGTACTTC	CSARDPRPADPYEQYF
once	TRBV7-8	TRBJ1-1	.	TGTGCCAGCAGCCCACATCCCCAAGCAGGCATGAACACTGAAGCTTTCTTT	CASSPHPQAGMNTEAFF
.	TRBV7-9	TRBJ2-3	.	TGTGCCAGCAGCTTAGCGGGAATGGAGGATACGCAGTATTTT	CASSLAGMEDTQYF
.	TRBV19	TRBJ1-5	.	TGTGCCAGTAGTATGGGAGGGTACAATCAGCCCCAGCATTTT	CASSMGGYNQPQHF
.	TRBV19	TRBJ2-3	.	TGTGCCAGTAGGGGGCTGGAGCGGAGGGCCGGGCGCACAGATACGCAGTATTTT	CASRGLERRAGRTDTQYF
.	TRBV4-2	TRBJ1-1	.	TGTGCCAGCAGCCCTCGCCCGGAAGGGGCTTATGGGTCTTTCTTT	CASSPRPEGAYGSFF
.	TRBV12-3/TRBV12-4	TRBJ2-7	TRBD1	TGTGCCAGCACCCCGGGACAGTTGAGGTCCTACGAGCAGTACTTC	CASTPGQLRSYEQYF
.	TRBV9	TRBJ2-7	TRBD1	TGTGCCAGCAGCGGCACGACAGGGGCCTACGAGCAGTACTTC	CASSGTTGAYEQYF
.	TRBV12-3/TRBV12-4	TRBJ1-5	.	TGTGCCAGCAGCCTTGCGGGGGTCGGGGGTCAGCCCCAGCATTTT	CASSLAGVGGQPQHF
.	TRBV27	TRBJ2-7	.	TGTGCCAGCAGTACAACATCCTACGAGCAGTACTTC	CASSTTSYEQYF
.	TRBV12-3/TRBV12-4	TRBJ2-3	.	TGTGCCAGCAGTCCGACTTCGGGACCCTCAATGCATACGCAGTATTTT	CASSPTSGPSMHTQYF
.	TRBV2	TRBJ2-5	TRBD1	TGTGCCGGACAGGGGAACCAAGAGACCCAGTACTTC	CAGQGNQETQYF
.	TRBV27	TRBJ1-5	.	TGTGCCGCGGGGGGACAGCCCCAGCATTTT	CAAGGQPQHF
.	TRBV18	TRBJ1-2	.	TGTGCCAGCTCACCACCTGCAGGGTATGGCTACACCTTC	CASSPPAGYGYTF
.	TRBV5-1	TRBJ1-4	.	TGCGCCAGCAGCTCGTACGGGGCTAATGAAAAACTGTTTTTT	CASSSYGANEKLFF
.	TRBV20-1	TRBJ1-2	.	TGCAGTGCTAGTTACAGGGTTGATGGCTACACCTTC	CSASYRVDGYTF